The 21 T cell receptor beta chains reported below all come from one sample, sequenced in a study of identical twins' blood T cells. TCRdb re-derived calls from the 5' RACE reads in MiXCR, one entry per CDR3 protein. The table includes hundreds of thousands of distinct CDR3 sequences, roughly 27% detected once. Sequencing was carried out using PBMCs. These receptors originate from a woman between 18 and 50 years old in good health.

Written as DNA, the CDR3 is TGTGCCAGCAGCCAAGGGGGCCACACTGAAGCTTTCTTT. Translating gives CASSQGGHTEAFF. The chain carries TRBV3-1 and TRBJ1-1, with D possibly being TRBD1 (5 bases). From germline, CDR1 is LGHDT and CDR2 YNNKEL (reference sequence). There are 13 residues in the CDR3. V lost 1 base and J lost 3, with 6 bases in between.

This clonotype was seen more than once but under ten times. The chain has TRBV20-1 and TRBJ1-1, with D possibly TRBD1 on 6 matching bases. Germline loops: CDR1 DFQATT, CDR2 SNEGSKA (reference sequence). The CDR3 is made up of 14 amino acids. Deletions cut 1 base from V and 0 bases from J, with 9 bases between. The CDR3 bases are TGCAGTGCTAGAGCAGGGGCGGTGAACACTGAAGCTTTCTTT. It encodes CSARAGAVNTEAFF.

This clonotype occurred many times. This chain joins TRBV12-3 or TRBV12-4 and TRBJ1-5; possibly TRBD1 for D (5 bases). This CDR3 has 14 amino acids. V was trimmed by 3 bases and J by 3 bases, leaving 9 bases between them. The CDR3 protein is CASSFRQNNQPQHF. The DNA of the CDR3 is TGTGCCAGCAGTTTTCGACAGAACAATCAGCCCCAGCATTTT.

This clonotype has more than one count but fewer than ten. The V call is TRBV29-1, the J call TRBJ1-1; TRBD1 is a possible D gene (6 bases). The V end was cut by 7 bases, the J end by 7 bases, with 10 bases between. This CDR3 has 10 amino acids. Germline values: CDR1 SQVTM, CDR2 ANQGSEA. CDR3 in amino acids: CSAIRGEAFF. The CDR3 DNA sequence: TGCAGCGCTATCAGGGGTGAAGCTTTCTTT. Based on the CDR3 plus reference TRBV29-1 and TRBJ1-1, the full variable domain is SAVISQKPSRDICQRGTSLTIQCQVDSQVTMMFWYRQQPGQSLTLIATANQGSEATYESGFVIDKFPISRPNLTFSTLTVSNMSPEDSSIYLCSAIRGEAFFGQGTRLTVV.

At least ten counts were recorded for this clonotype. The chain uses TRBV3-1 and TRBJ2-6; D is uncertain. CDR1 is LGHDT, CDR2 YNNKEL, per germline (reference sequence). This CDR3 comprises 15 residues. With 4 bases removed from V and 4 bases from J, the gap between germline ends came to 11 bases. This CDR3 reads CASSLYGEGANVLTF. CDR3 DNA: TGTGCCAGCAGCCTTTATGGGGAAGGGGCCAACGTCCTGACTTTC.

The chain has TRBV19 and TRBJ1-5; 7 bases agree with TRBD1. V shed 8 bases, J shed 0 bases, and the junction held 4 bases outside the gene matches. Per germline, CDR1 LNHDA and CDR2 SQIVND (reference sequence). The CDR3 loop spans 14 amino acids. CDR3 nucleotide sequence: TGTGCCAGTGTTGACAGGGTTAGCAATCAGCCCCAGCATTTT. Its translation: CASVDRVSNQPQHF.

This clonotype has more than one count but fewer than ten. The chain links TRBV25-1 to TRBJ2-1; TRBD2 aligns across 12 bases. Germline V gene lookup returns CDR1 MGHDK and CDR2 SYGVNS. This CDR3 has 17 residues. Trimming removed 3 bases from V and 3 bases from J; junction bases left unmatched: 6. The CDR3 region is CASSEVTTSGSYNEQFF. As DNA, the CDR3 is TGTGCCAGCAGTGAGGTTACGACTAGCGGGAGCTACAATGAGCAGTTCTTC.

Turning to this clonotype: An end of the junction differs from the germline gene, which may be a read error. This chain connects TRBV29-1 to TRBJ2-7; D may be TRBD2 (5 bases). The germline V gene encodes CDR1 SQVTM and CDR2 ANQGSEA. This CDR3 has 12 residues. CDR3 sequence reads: CRVEDGADEQYF. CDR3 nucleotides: TGCCGCGTTGAAGACGGAGCGGACGAGCAGTACTTC.

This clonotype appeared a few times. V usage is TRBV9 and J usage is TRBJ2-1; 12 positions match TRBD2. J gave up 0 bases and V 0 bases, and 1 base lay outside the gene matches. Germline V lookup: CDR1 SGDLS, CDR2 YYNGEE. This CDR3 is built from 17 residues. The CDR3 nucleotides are TGTGCCAGCAGCGTAGGGACTAGCGGGAACTCCTACAATGAGCAGTTCTTC. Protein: CASSVGTSGNSYNEQFF.

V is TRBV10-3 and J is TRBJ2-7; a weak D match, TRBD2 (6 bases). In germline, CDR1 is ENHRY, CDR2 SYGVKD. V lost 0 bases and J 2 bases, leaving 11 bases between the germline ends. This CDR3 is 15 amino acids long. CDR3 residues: CAISESEGGPYEQYF. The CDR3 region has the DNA TGTGCCATCAGTGAGTCGGAGGGAGGACCCTACGAGCAGTACTTC.

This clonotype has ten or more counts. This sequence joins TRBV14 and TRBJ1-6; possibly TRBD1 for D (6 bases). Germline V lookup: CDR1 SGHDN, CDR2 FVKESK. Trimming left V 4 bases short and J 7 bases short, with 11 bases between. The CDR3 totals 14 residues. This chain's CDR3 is CASSRVGHNSPLHF. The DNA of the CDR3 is TGTGCCAGCAGCCGGGTGGGACACAATTCACCCCTCCACTTT. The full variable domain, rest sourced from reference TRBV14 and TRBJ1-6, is EAGVTQFPSHSVIEKGQTVTLRCDPISGHDNLYWYRRVMGKEIKFLLHFVKESKQDESGMPNNRFLAERTGGTYSTLKVQPAELEDSGVYFCASSRVGHNSPLHFGNGTRLTVT.

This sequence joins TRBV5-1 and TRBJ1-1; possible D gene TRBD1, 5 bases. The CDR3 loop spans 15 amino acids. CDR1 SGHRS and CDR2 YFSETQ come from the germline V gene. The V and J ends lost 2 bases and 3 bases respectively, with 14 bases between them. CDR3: CASSLGDGMDTEAFF. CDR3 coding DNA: TGCGCCAGCAGCTTAGGGGACGGTATGGACACTGAAGCTTTCTTT.

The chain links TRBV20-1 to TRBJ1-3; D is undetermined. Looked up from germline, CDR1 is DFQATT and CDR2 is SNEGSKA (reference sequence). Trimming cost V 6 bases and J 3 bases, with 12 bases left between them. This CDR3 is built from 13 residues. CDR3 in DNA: TGCAGTGCCCCAATAGCGGGTGGAAACACCATATATTTT. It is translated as CSAPIAGGNTIYF.

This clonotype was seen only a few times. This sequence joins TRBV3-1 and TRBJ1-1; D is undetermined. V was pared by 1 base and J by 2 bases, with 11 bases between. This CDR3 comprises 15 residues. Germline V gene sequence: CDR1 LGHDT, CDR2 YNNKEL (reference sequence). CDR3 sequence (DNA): TGTGCCAGCAGCCAAGCAACCGCAGGTAACACTGAAGCTTTCTTT. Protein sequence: CASSQATAGNTEAFF.

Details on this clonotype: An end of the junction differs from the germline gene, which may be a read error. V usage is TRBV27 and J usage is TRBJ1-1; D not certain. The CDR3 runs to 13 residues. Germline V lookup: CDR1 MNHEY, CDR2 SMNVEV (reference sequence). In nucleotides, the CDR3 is TGTGCCAGCAGTTTTATAGGAAACACTGAAGCTTCCTTT. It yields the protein CASSFIGNTEASF.

The CDR3 DNA follows: TGCGCCAGCAGTGGACTGGGGTACAATGAGCAGTTCTTC. This sequence encodes CASSGLGYNEQFF. This chain links TRBV10-2 with TRBJ2-1; D remains unclear. The CDR3 has 13 residues. Germline loops: CDR1 WSHSY, CDR2 SAAADI. V dropped 4 bases and J dropped 4 bases, with 8 bases sitting between them.

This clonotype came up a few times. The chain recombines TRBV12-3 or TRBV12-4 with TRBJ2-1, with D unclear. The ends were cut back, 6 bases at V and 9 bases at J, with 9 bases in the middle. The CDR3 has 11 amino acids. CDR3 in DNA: TGTGCCAGCAGCAATAGTCGTGAGCAGTTCTTC. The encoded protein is CASSNSREQFF.

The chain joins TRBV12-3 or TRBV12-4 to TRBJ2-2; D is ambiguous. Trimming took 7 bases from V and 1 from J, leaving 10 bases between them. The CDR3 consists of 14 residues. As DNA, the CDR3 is TGTGCCAGCACCCAGACGGAGAACACCGGGGAGCTGTTTTTT. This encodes CASTQTENTGELFF.

As DNA, the CDR3 is TGTGCCAGCATTGCATCACCGAACTATGGCTACACCTTC. This translates into CASIASPNYGYTF. The chain links TRBV19 to TRBJ1-2; no firm D call. The CDR3 totals 13 residues. Germline loops: CDR1 LNHDA, CDR2 SQIVND (reference sequence). Deletions cut 9 bases from V and 2 bases from J, with 13 bases between.

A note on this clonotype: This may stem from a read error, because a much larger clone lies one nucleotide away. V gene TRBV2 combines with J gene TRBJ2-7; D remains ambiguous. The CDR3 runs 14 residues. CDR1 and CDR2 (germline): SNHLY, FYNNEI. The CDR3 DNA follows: TGTGCCAGCAGGGAAGGAGTGTGGGCCGATGAGCAGTACTTC. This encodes CASREGVWADEQYF.

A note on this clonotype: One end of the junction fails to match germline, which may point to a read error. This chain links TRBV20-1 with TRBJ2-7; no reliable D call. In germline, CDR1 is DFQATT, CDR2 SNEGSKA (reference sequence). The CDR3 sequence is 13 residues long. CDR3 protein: CSASRSATYGQYF. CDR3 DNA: TGCAGTGCTAGTAGGTCAGCCACCTACGGGCAGTACTTC.